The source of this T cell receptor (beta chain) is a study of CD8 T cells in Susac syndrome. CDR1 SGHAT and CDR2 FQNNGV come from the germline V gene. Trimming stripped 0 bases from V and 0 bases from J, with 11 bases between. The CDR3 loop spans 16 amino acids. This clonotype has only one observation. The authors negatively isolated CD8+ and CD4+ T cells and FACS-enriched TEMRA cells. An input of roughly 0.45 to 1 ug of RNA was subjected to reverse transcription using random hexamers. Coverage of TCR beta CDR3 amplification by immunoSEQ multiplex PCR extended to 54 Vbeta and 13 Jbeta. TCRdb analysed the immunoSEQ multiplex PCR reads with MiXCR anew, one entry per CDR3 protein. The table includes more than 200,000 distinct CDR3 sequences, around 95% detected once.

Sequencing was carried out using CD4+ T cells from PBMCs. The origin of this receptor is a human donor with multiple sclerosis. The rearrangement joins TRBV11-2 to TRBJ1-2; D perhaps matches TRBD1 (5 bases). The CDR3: CASSLDERGTNYGYTF. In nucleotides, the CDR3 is TGTGCCAGCAGCTTAGATGAAAGGGGCACTAACTATGGCTACACCTTC. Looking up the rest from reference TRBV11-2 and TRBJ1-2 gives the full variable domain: EAGVAQSPRYKIIEKRQSVAFWCNPISGHATLYWYQQILGQGPKLLIQFQNNGVVDDSQLPKDRFSAERLKGVDSTLKIQPAKLEDSAVYLCASSLDERGTNYGYTFGSGTRLTVV.